Below, 9 T cell receptor beta chains from the same sample are listed, as sequenced in a study of blood T cell repertoires in COVID-19. The table came from immunoSEQ multiplex PCR; TCRdb's copy has only in-frame clones and leaves some out. The sample yields around 220,000 clones, roughly 87% seen once. Sequenced: peripheral blood. These TCRs come from a man aged 40-49 years with active or convalescent COVID-19.

The chain is built from TRBV10-3 and TRBJ2-3; D may be TRBD2 (5 bases). This CDR3 spans 16 amino acids. Germline assignment: CDR1 ENHRY and CDR2 SYGVKD. V gave up 6 bases and J gave up 3 bases, with 19 bases separating them. This chain's CDR3 is CAIRAAGVRVTDTQYF. CDR3 nucleotide sequence: TGTGCCATCAGGGCCGCTGGGGTGAGGGTAACAGATACGCAGTATTTT.

The sample holds a few counts of this clone. V and J are TRBV10-3 and TRBJ2-7, with 8 positions matching TRBD2. The trim removed 7 bases at V and 4 bases at J, leaving 6 bases unmatched. CDR1 is ENHRY, CDR2 SYGVKD, per germline. The CDR3 runs 13 residues. The CDR3, as DNA: TGTGCCATCAAGGAGCGGGAGTTGTACGAGCAGTACTTC. This gives the protein CAIKERELYEQYF.

V and J are TRBV10-1 and TRBJ1-5, with 7 bases aligning to TRBD1. The CDR3 loop spans 18 amino acids. Germline CDR1 WNHNN, CDR2 SYGVQD (reference sequence). Losses at the gene ends were 10 bases for V and 0 bases for J; bases not matched to a gene: 18. CDR3 amino acids: CATHQDRCPLVSNQPQHF. The DNA for the CDR3 is TGCGCCACTCACCAGGACAGGTGCCCCCTAGTTAGCAATCAGCCCCAGCATTTT.

This chain links TRBV19 with TRBJ1-5; a possible D gene is TRBD1 (5 bases). This CDR3 is built from 17 residues. CDR1 LNHDA and CDR2 SQIVND come from the germline V gene (reference sequence). Trimming removed 1 base from V and 5 bases from J, with 18 bases in between. CDR3 in amino acids: CASSIGGSDTIYQPQHF. CDR3 nucleotides: TGTGCCAGTAGTATAGGGGGCAGTGATACCATTTATCAGCCCCAGCATTTT.

This chain links TRBV19 with TRBJ2-3; possibly TRBD1 for D (6 bases). Germline CDR1 reads LNHDA; CDR2 reads SQIVND (reference sequence). The CDR3 loop spans 17 amino acids. Trimming pared 5 bases from V and 2 bases from J, leaving 20 bases between. The CDR3 bases are TGTGCCAGTAGTCCCCCTCAATACAGGGACCCCACAGATACGCAGTATTTT. This codes for CASSPPQYRDPTDTQYF. Drawing the rest from reference TRBV19 and TRBJ2-3, the complete variable domain is DGGITQSPKYLFRKEGQNVTLSCEQNLNHDAMYWYRQDPGQGLRLIYYSQIVNDFQKGDIAEGYSVSREKKESFPLTVTSAQKNPTAFYLCASSPPQYRDPTDTQYFGPGTRLTVL.

The chain combines TRBV30 with TRBJ1-1; the D gene is possibly TRBD1 (6 bases). This CDR3 has 12 residues. V was trimmed by 3 bases and J by 7 bases, leaving 12 bases between them. Germline-derived CDR1 and CDR2 are GTSNPN and SVGIG (reference sequence). CDR3 in amino acids: CAWRPGHHEAFF. In nucleotides, the CDR3 is TGTGCCTGGAGGCCGGGACATCATGAAGCTTTCTTT.

The rearrangement joins TRBV12-3 or TRBV12-4 to TRBJ1-6; a weak D match, TRBD1 (6 bases). The CDR3 extends over 13 amino acids. V was clipped by 6 bases and J by 8 bases, with 11 bases between them. Here the CDR3 DNA reads TGTGCCAGCAGAGACAGGCTGGATTCACCCCTCCACTTT. It specifies CASRDRLDSPLHF.

This chain uses TRBV6-5 with TRBJ2-1; 8 nucleotides agree with TRBD1. The CDR3 length is 15 residues. The germline CDR1 and CDR2 sequences are MNHEY and SVGAGI. V was pared by 6 bases and J by 4 bases, with 8 bases of the junction left unmatched. The CDR3, as DNA: TGTGCCAGCAGCCACCGGGACAGGCTATACAATGAGCAGTTCTTC. This sequence encodes CASSHRDRLYNEQFF.

The genes are TRBV3-1 (or the pseudogene TRBV3-2) and TRBJ1-2, with 7 bases fitting TRBD1. Germline V gene lookup returns CDR1 LGHDT and CDR2 YNNKEL (reference sequence). The CDR3 loop spans 13 amino acids. Unmatched junction bases numbered 2, after V lost 7 bases and J lost 0 bases. CDR3 protein: CASTRGSNYGYTF. CDR3 nucleotide sequence: TGTGCCAGCACCAGGGGGTCTAACTATGGCTACACCTTC.